This T cell receptor beta chain was observed in a study of blood T cell repertoires in COVID-19. As handled by the study authors: The authors estimated nucleated cell counts from reference gene primer amplification. Data came from immunoSEQ multiplex PCR; TCRdb stores just in-frame clones and leaves some out. That table gives V, J and clone size, and the DNA gave D and trimming. The sample has 240,000 or so clones; under 85% are singletons. Unmatched junction bases numbered 6, after V lost 6 bases and J lost 6 bases. Germline loops: CDR1 MDHEN, CDR2 SYDVKM. This CDR3 contains 13 residues. V usage is TRBV28 and J usage is TRBJ1-2; 8 positions match TRBD1. The TCR was taken from a man aged 30 to 45 who had recovered from COVID-19. The material sequenced was peripheral blood. For the CDR3, the DNA is TGTGCCAGCAGCCTGGACAGGGCTGATGGCTACACCTTC. It encodes CASSLDRADGYTF.